This T cell receptor beta chain is from a study of blood T cell repertoires in COVID-19. Background on the study: From T cells, B-cell-depleted T cells, or PBMCs came the material, which was cDNA or gDNA.

The age range of participants was about 18 to 89 years, with residence in roughly 25 US areas. Before they entered the study, exposed participants had met a COVID-19 case within 2 weeks. This CDR3 is built from 15 residues. Original methodology: It was from reference gene primer amplification that nucleated cell counts were estimated. Measured with immunoSEQ multiplex PCR; TCRdb has only the in-frame clones, and not every one. Clonal size and the V and J genes are those of that table, whereas D and trimming came from the DNA. This sample has roughly 240,000 clones, with over 80% found just once. The rearrangement uses TRBV12-2 and TRBJ2-5; the table's D call TRBD2 went unverified against the DNA. TRBV12-2 is tagged as a pseudogene. This clonotype was sampled from a man aged 50 or older who had been exposed to COVID-19. Sequencing was carried out using PBMCs or T cells enriched from blood (not recorded which). This CDR3 reads CASRPPVLPQETQYF. CDR3 DNA: TGTGCAAGTCGCCCCCCGGTTCTACCCCAAGAGACCCAGTACTTC.